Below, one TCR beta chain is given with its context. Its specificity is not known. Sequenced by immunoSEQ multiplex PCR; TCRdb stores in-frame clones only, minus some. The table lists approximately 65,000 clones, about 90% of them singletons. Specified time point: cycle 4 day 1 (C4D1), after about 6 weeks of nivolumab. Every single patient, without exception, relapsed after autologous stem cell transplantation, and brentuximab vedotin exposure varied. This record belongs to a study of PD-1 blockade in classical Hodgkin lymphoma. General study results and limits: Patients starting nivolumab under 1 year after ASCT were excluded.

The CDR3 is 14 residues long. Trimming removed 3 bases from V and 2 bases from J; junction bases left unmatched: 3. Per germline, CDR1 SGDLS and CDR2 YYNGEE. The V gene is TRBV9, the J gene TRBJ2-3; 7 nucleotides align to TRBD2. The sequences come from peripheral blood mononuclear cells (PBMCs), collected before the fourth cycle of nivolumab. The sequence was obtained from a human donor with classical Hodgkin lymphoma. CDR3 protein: CASSESGATDTQYF. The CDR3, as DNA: TGTGCCAGCAGCGAGAGCGGGGCCACAGATACGCAGTATTTT.